The source of this T cell receptor (beta chain) is a study of blood T cell repertoires in COVID-19 (dated by TCRdb to the early 2020s). Study-level background: Samples covering the acute and convalescent phases of COVID-19 were provided by collaborators in the United States, Italy and Spain. The material from the prospective study consisted of cDNA or gDNA derived from T cells, B-cell-depleted T cells, or PBMCs. A freely available public database, intended as a resource for researchers studying the immune response to SARS-CoV-2, is where the repertoires were released. A de-identified subject ID, COVID-19 status, age in years and sex were almost always included in the sample metadata. Samples were obtained from the ongoing ImmuneRACE study (first 160 participants) and from some 1,200 subjects provided by 6 global collaborators. Subjects who had been exposed to COVID-19, were actively infected with it, or had recovered from it provided the deeply sampled blood TCRbeta repertoires that made up the dataset. Where available, HLA class I and class II types were taken from metadata supplied by the sample provider and were not determined by assay-based typing. Results the study describes overall, beyond this receptor: Clinical and demographic metadata were provided uncurated, with the amount varying by source and participant.

There are 15 amino acids in the CDR3, from cysteine to phenylalanine inclusive. The only DNA kept is the CDR3, 45 bases in frame from the first base. CDR1 and CDR2 were assigned from the germline V gene as SGHTA and FQGNSA. V was cut back by 7 bases and J by 3 bases, leaving a gap of 16 bases between them. TCRbeta CDR3 regions were amplified from genomic DNA by means of the immunoSEQ Assay, a bias-controlled multiplex PCR. The paper's processing steps were these. Within the assay, amplification of reference gene primers was used to estimate how many nucleated cells each sample contained. To quantify the absolute abundance of each unique TCRbeta CDR3 rearrangement, sequence reads were collapsed and filtered. For each sample, productive Simpson clonality was calculated by taking the square root of Simpson's diversity index across productive rearrangements. In its TCRdb copy, this immuneACCESS table keeps in-frame sequences only and misses some clones. Where compared with another copy, unresolved V genes explain less than half of these, and the others have no known cause. V and J calls plus clone size are reproduced from that table; the DNA served to infer D and trimming. Across this sample there are some 190,000 clones, with approximately 89% seen only once. The ten largest clones add up to roughly 7.7% of the sample.

Collaborating institutions collected whole blood in K2EDTA tubes following their own protocols. For TCRbeta analysis, collaborators shipped samples in one of three forms: frozen whole blood, isolated PBMCs, or DNA extracted from either of those sample types. About this clone: Its antigen is currently not known. Base qualities are missing; no much larger clone stands one base away.

Rearrangement joined TRBV7-2 to TRBJ1-5, with an unclear D gene assignment. The receptor's source is a woman aged 55-75 years with acute or convalescent COVID-19. The specimen was peripheral blood. The DNA sequence reads TGTGCCAGCAAGGAGGAGACATTCAACAATCAGCCCCAGCATTTT. It translates as CASKEETFNNQPQHF. Supplemented by the reference TRBV7-2 and TRBJ1-5 proteins around the CDR3, the complete variable domain is GAGVSQSPSNKVTEKGKDVELRCDPISGHTALYWYRQSLGQGLEFLIYFQGNSAPDKSGLPSDRFSAERTGGSVSTLTIQRTQQEDSAVYLCASKEETFNNQPQHFGDGTRLSIL.